This T cell receptor (beta chain) comes out of a study of radiotherapy plus CTLA-4 blockade in lung cancer. For the study at large: In around 17% of patients, objective responses were seen; roughly 30% had disease control.

The ends were cut back, 6 bases at V and 4 bases at J, with 15 bases in the middle. Germline CDR1 SQVTM, CDR2 ANQGSEA. The CDR3 has 13 residues. Generated by immunoSEQ multiplex PCR, the TCRdb table keeps only in-frame clones and is missing some. The data show about 77,000 clones, nearly 75% seen once. The sample here was peripheral blood, taken from a patient treated with radiotherapy plus ipilimumab. The chain uses TRBV29-1 and TRBJ1-2; D might be TRBD1 (5 bases). The clonotype comes from a human donor with non-small cell lung cancer whose response to radiotherapy plus ipilimumab could not be evaluated. The CDR3 reads CSVSDTEFYGYTF. The DNA of the CDR3 is TGCAGCGTATCGGACACGGAGTTCTATGGCTACACCTTC.